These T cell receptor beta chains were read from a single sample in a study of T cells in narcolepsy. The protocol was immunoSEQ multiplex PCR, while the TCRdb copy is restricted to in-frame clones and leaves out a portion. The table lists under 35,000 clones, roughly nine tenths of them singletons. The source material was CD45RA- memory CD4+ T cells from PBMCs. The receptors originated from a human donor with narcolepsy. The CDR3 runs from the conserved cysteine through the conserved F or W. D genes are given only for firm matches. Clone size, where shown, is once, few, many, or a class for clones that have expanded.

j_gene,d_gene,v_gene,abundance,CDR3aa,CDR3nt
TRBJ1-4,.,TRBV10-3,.,CAISEGREKLFF,TGTGCCATCAGTGAAGGTCGAGAAAAACTGTTTTTT
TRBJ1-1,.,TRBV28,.,CASSSWVNTEAFF,TGTGCCAGCAGTTCGTGGGTGAACACTGAAGCTTTCTTT
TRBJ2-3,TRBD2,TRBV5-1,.,CASSERAGGPGDTQYF,TGCGCCAGCAGCGAAAGGGCGGGAGGGCCAGGGGATACGCAGTATTTT
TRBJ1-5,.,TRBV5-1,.,CASSFQPYQPQHF,TGCGCCAGCAGCTTCCAGCCCTATCAGCCCCAGCATTTT
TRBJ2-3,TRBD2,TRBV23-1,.,CASSQSRGERELVDTQYF,TGCGCCAGCAGTCAATCCCGGGGCGAGCGGGAGTTGGTGGATACGCAGTATTTT
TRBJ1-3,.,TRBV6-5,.,CASSLPLHSGNTIYF,TGTGCCAGCAGTCTTCCCCTTCACTCTGGAAACACCATATATTTT
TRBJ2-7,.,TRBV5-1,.,CASSLGLGSYEQYF,TGCGCCAGCAGCTTGGGACTGGGGTCCTACGAGCAGTACTTC
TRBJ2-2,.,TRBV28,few,CASSGGTNTGELFF,TGTGCCAGCAGTGGGGGCACGAACACCGGGGAGCTGTTTTTT
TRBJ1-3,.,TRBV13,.,CASSPGSRVLSGNTIYF,TGTGCCAGCAGCCCCGGATCCCGCGTTCTCTCTGGAAACACCATATATTTT
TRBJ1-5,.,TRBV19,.,CASSMGGNHHQPQHF,TGTGCCAGTAGTATGGGGGGGAACCATCATCAGCCCCAGCATTTT
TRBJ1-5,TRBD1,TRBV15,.,CATSREGQGMKGNQPQHF,TGTGCCACCAGCAGAGAGGGACAGGGGATGAAGGGGAATCAGCCCCAGCATTTT
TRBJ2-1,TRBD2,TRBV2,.,CASSKTGTSAYNEQFF,TGTGCCAGCAGTAAAACCGGGACTAGCGCTTACAATGAGCAGTTCTTC
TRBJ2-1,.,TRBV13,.,CASSLGVSYNEQFF,TGTGCCAGCAGCTTAGGCGTCTCTTACAATGAGCAGTTCTTC
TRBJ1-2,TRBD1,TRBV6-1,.,CASTNTGGAGGYTF,TGTGCCAGCACCAACACAGGGGGCGCGGGAGGCTACACCTTC
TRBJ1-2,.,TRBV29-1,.,CSAADGWAVDGYTF,TGCAGCGCCGCAGACGGATGGGCCGTCGATGGCTACACCTTC
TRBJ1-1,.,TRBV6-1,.,CASSEFLTEAFF,TGTGCCAGCAGTGAATTTTTGACTGAAGCTTTCTTT
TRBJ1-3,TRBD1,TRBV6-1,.,CASSEPRQGGNTIYF,TGTGCCAGCAGTGAACCCCGACAGGGAGGAAACACCATATATTTT
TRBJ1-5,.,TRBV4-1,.,CASSQQGLLTNQPQHF,TGCGCCAGCAGCCAACAGGGACTTCTGACCAATCAGCCCCAGCATTTT
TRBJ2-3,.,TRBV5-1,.,CASSLEGSAAPSTDTQYF,TGCGCCAGCAGCTTGGAAGGTTCGGCGGCCCCTAGCACAGATACGCAGTATTTT
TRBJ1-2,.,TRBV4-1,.,CASSQSGRINYGYTF,TGCGCCAGCAGCCAAAGTGGCCGAATTAACTATGGCTACACCTTC
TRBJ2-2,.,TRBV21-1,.,CASSSGTDHTGELFF,TGTGCCAGCAGCTCCGGGACAGACCACACCGGGGAGCTGTTTTTT
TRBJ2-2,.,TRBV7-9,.,CASSLAERIQPELFF,TGTGCCAGCAGCTTAGCTGAGCGGATACAACCGGAGCTGTTTTTT
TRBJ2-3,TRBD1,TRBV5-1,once,CASRTGRDTQYF,TGCGCCAGCAGGACAGGGCGAGATACGCAGTATTTT
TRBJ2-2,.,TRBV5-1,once,CASSRGQNTGELFF,TGCGCCAGCAGCCGGGGACAGAACACCGGGGAGCTGTTTTTT
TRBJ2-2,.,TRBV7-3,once,CASSFGGVTGELFF,TGTGCCAGCAGCTTTGGGGGAGTAACCGGGGAGCTGTTTTTT
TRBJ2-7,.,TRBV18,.,CASSIQDSYEQYF,TGTGCCAGCTCAATACAAGACAGCTACGAGCAGTACTTC
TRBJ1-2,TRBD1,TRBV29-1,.,CSVTGTGRIGTGYTF,TGCAGCGTTACTGGGACAGGGAGGATTGGGACTGGCTACACCTTC
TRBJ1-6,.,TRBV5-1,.,CASRGDAGSSPLHF,TGCGCCAGCAGGGGGGACGCTGGGAGTTCACCCCTCCACTTT
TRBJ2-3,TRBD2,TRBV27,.,CASSPDPAGAAPTDTQYF,TGTGCCAGCAGCCCCGATCCGGCGGGAGCGGCACCCACAGATACGCAGTATTTT
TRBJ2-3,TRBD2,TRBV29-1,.,CSAQGREGRTDTQYF,TGCAGCGCCCAGGGGCGGGAGGGCCGCACAGATACGCAGTATTTT
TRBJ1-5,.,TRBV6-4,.,CASGITGRNQPQHF,TGTGCCAGCGGGATAACAGGGCGAAATCAGCCCCAGCATTTT
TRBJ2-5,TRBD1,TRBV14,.,CASSPSRQGARKTQYF,TGTGCCAGCAGCCCTTCCCGACAGGGGGCGAGGAAGACCCAGTACTTC
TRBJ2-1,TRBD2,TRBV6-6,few,CASSYPASGYNEQFF,TGTGCCAGCAGTTACCCAGCTAGCGGCTACAATGAGCAGTTCTTC
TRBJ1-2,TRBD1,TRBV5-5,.,CASSSTGGNGYTF,TGTGCCAGCAGCTCGACAGGGGGCAATGGCTACACCTTC
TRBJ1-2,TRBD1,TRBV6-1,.,CASSEGQAGGYTF,TGTGCCAGCAGCGAGGGACAGGCGGGAGGCTACACCTTC
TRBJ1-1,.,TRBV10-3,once,CAISDRAGIGTEAFF,TGTGCCATCAGTGATAGGGCAGGGATTGGCACTGAAGCTTTCTTT
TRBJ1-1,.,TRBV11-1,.,CASSLSAGLNTEAFF,TGTGCCAGCAGCTTGTCGGCAGGGTTGAACACTGAAGCTTTCTTT
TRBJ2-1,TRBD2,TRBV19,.,CASSIGSGGADEQFF,TGTGCCAGTAGTATAGGCTCGGGGGGGGCCGATGAGCAGTTCTTC
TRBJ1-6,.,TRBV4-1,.,CASSHDRNSPLHF,TGCGCCAGCAGCCATGACAGAAATTCACCCCTCCACTTT
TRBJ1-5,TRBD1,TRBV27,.,CASSRRDRGQPQHF,TGTGCCAGCAGCCGCCGGGACAGGGGCCAGCCCCAGCATTTT
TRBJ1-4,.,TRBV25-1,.,CASSALRDAATIGEKLFF,TGTGCCAGCAGTGCCCTTCGGGACGCAGCCACTATAGGTGAAAAACTGTTTTTT
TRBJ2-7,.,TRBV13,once,CASSPSEDNNLYEQYF,TGTGCCAGCAGCCCTTCAGAGGACAATAATCTTTACGAGCAGTACTTC
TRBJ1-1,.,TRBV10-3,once,CAIRGGRGNTEAFF,TGTGCCATCAGGGGGGGCAGGGGGAACACTGAAGCTTTCTTT